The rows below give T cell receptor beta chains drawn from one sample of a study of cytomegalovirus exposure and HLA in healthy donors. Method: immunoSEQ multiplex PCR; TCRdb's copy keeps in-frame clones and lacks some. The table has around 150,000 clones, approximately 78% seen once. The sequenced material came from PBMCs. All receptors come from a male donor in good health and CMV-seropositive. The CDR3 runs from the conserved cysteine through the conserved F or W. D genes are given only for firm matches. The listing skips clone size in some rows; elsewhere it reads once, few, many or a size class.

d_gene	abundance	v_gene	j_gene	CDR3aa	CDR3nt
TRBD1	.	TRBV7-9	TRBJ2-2	CASRPTGDGELFF	TGTGCCAGCAGGCCGACAGGGGACGGGGAGCTGTTTTTT
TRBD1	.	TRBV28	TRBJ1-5	CATQQGGSNQPQHF	TGTGCCACACAACAGGGGGGTAGCAATCAGCCCCAGCATTTT
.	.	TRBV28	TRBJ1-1	CASSPIREANDEAFF	TGTGCCAGCAGTCCGATAAGGGAGGCTAACGATGAAGCTTTCTTT
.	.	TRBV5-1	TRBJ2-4	CASSLVAGAKNIQYF	TGCGCCAGCAGCTTGGTTGCAGGGGCCAAAAACATTCAGTACTTC
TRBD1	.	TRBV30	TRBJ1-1	CAWRTQGQINTEAFF	TGTGCCTGGAGGACCCAGGGACAGATAAACACTGAAGCTTTCTTT
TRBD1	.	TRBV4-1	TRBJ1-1	CASSQEAGGNTEAFF	TGCGCCAGCAGCCAAGAAGCAGGGGGCAACACTGAAGCTTTCTTT
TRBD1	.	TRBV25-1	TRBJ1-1	CASSTANRGNTEAFF	TGTGCCAGCAGTACAGCCAACAGGGGGAACACTGAAGCTTTCTTT
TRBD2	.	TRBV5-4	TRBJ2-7	CASSGTSGRWYEQYF	TGTGCCAGCAGCGGGACTAGCGGGAGGTGGTACGAGCAGTACTTC
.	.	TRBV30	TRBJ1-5	CAWSGGNPGRENQPQHF	TGTGCCTGGAGCGGGGGAAATCCGGGCAGGGAAAATCAGCCCCAGCATTTT
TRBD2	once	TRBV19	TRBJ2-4	CASSGSSAGGRYF	TGTGCCAGTAGCGGATCTTCGGCGGGGGGGAGGTACTTC
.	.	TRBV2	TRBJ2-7	CASSRDSYEQYF	TGTGCCAGCAGTCGGGACTCCTACGAGCAGTACTTC
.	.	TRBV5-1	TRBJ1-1	CASSLGRGNRNTEAFF	TGCGCCAGCAGCTTAGGGAGGGGAAACAGGAACACTGAAGCTTTCTTT
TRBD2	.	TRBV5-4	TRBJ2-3	CASSLQAGWTDTQYF	TGTGCCAGCAGCCTCCAAGCGGGGTGGACAGATACGCAGTATTTT
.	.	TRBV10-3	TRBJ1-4	CASTGGGEKLFF	TGTGCCAGCACCGGGGGGGGAGAAAAACTGTTTTTT
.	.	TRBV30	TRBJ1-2	CASSHWPNYGYTF	TGTGCCTCCTCACATTGGCCTAACTATGGCTACACCTTC
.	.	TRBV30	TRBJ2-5	CAWSPPDRQETQYF	TGTGCCTGGAGTCCCCCCGACAGGCAAGAGACCCAGTACTTC
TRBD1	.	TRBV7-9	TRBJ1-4	CASNVRDRSREKLFF	TGTGCCAGCAACGTACGGGACAGGTCTCGGGAAAAACTGTTTTTT
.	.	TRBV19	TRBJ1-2	CASSIEYRRNYGYTF	TGTGCCAGTAGTATAGAGTACAGGCGGAACTATGGCTACACCTTC
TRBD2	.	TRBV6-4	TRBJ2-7	CASSYLAGDEQYF	TGTGCCAGCAGTTACCTAGCGGGAGACGAGCAGTACTTC
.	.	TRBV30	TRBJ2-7	CAWSAPSGTATYEQYF	TGTGCCTGGAGTGCCCCCTCCGGGACTGCAACCTACGAGCAGTACTTC
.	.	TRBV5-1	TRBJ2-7	CASKAQGSSYEQYF	TGCGCCAGCAAGGCTCAGGGAAGCTCCTACGAGCAGTACTTC
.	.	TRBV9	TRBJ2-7	CASSVVGGEQYF	TGTGCCAGCAGCGTAGTAGGGGGCGAGCAGTACTTC
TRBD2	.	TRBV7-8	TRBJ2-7	CASSETSGPYEQYF	TGTGCCAGCAGCGAGACTAGCGGACCCTACGAGCAGTACTTC
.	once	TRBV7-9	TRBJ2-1	CASSLSGLANYNEQFF	TGTGCCAGCAGCTTATCTGGGTTAGCGAATTATAATGAGCAGTTCTTC
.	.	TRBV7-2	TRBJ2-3	CASSLSRTRSTDTQYF	TGTGCCAGCAGCTTATCCCGGACACGTAGCACAGATACGCAGTATTTT
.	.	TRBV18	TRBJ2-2	CASSLGSPTGELFF	TGTGCCAGCTCACTAGGGAGCCCCACCGGGGAGCTGTTTTTT
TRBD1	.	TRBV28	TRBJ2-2	CASTPPHGTGVAGELFF	TGTGCCAGCACCCCCCCCCACGGGACAGGGGTGGCCGGGGAGCTGTTTTTT
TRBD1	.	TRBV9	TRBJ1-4	CASSGSTGGDEKLFF	TGTGCCAGCAGCGGATCGACAGGGGGCGATGAAAAACTGTTTTTT
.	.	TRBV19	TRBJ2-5	CASSIGRGTQYF	TGTGCCAGTAGTATAGGTCGGGGGACCCAGTACTTC
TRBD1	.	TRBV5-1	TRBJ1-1	CASSLAGQGAEAFF	TGCGCCAGCAGCTTGGCCGGACAGGGGGCAGAGGCTTTCTTT
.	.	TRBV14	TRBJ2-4	CASSHTGPKNIQYF	TGTGCCAGCAGCCATACAGGGCCCAAAAACATTCAGTACTTC
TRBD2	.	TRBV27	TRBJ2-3	CASRLAGAGDTQYF	TGTGCCAGCAGACTAGCGGGAGCGGGGGATACGCAGTATTTT
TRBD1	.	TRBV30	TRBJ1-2	CALQGASLYGYTF	TGTGCCTTACAGGGGGCGTCTCTTTATGGCTACACCTTC
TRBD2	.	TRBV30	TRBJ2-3	CARSGSGRARADTQYF	TGTGCCCGGAGTGGTAGCGGGAGGGCCAGGGCAGATACGCAGTATTTT
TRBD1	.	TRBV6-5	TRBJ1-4	CASRSQGALGEKLFF	TGTGCCAGCAGATCACAGGGGGCGCTGGGTGAAAAACTGTTTTTT
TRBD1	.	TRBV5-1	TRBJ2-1	CASSFLGQPNEQFF	TGCGCCAGCAGCTTTCTGGGACAGCCCAATGAGCAGTTCTTC
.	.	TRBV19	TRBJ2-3	CASSMSYRQPDTQYF	TGTGCCAGTAGTATGTCGTACCGACAGCCAGATACGCAGTATTTT
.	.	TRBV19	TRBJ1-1	CASGLLQGGDTEAFF	TGTGCCAGTGGATTGCTACAGGGAGGGGACACTGAAGCTTTCTTT
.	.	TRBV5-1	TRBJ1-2	CASSLSGIYGYTF	TGCGCCAGCAGCTTGTCGGGGATCTATGGCTACACCTTC
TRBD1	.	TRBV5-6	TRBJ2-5	CASSLVPGQRRETQYF	TGTGCCAGCAGCTTGGTACCGGGACAGAGAAGAGAGACCCAGTACTTC
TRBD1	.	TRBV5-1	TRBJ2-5	CASSLEGARLETQYF	TGCGCCAGCAGCTTGGAGGGGGCGCGATTGGAGACCCAGTACTTC
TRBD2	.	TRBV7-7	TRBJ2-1	CASSLELAGYNEQFF	TGTGCCAGCAGCTTAGAACTAGCGGGGTACAATGAGCAGTTCTTC
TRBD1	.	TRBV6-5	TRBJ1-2	CASRTQGAEGYTF	TGTGCCAGCAGAACACAGGGGGCTGAAGGCTACACCTTC
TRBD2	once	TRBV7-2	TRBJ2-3	CASSATSGGYTEDTQYF	TGTGCCAGCAGCGCAACTAGCGGGGGCTACACTGAAGATACGCAGTATTTT
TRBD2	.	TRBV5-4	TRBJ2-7	CASSPITSGSYEQYF	TGTGCCAGCAGCCCCATCACTAGCGGGAGTTACGAGCAGTACTTC